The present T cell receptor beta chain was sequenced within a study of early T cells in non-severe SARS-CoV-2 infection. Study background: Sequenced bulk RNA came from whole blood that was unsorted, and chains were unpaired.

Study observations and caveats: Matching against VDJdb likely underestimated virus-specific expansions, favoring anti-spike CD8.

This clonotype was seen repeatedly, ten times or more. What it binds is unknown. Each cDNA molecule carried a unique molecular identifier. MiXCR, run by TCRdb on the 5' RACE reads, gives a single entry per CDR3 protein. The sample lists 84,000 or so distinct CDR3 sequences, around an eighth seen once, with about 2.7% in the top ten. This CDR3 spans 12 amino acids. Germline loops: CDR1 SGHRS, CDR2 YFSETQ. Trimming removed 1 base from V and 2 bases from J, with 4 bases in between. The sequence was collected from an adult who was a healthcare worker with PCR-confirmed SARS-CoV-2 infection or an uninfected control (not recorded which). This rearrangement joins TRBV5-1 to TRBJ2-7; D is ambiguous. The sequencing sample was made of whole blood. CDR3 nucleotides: TGCGCCAGCAGCTTGACGACCTACGAGCAGTACTTC. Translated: CASSLTTYEQYF. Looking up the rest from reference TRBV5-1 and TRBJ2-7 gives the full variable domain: KAGVTQTPRYLIKTRGQQVTLSCSPISGHRSVSWYQQTPGQGLQFLFEYFSETQRNKGNFPGRFSGRQFSNSRSEMNVSTLELGDSALYLCASSLTTYEQYFGPGTRLTVT.